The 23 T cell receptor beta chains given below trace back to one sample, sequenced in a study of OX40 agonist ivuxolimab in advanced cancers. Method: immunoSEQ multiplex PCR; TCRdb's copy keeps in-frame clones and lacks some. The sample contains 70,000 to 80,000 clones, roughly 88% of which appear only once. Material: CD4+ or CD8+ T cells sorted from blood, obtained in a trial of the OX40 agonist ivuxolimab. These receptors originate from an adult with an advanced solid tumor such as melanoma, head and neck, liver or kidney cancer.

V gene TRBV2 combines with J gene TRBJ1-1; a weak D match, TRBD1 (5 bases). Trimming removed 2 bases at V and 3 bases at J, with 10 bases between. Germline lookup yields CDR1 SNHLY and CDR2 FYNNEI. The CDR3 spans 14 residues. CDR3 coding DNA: TGTGCCAGCAGTGAAAGGGGCAGCTACACTGAAGCTTTCTTT. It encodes CASSERGSYTEAFF. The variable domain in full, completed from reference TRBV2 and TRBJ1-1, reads EPEVTQTPSHQVTQMGQEVILRCVPISNHLYFYWYRQILGQKVEFLVSFYNNEISEKSEIFDDQFSVERPDGSNFTLKIRSTKLEDSAMYFCASSERGSYTEAFFGQGTRLTVV.

The CDR3 protein is CSGHKYNEQFF. The CDR3 DNA is TGCAGCGGCCATAAGTACAATGAGCAGTTCTTC. The chain carries TRBV29-1 and TRBJ2-1; D is ambiguous. V lost 7 bases and J 4 bases, leaving 8 bases between the germline ends. Germline V gives CDR1 SQVTM, CDR2 ANQGSEA. CDR3 length: 11 residues.

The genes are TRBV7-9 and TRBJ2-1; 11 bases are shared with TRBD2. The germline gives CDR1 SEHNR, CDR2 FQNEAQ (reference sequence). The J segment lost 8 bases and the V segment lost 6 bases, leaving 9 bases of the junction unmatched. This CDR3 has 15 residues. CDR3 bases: TGTGCCAGCAGTAAAACTAGCGGGAGACTCTATGAGCAGTTCTTC. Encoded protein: CASSKTSGRLYEQFF. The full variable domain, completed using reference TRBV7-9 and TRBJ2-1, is DTGVSQNPRHKITKRGQNVTFRCDPISEHNRLYWYRQTLGQGPEFLTYFQNEAQLEKSRLLSDRFSAERPKGSFSTLEIQRTEQGDSAMYLCASSKTSGRLYEQFFGPGTRLTVL.

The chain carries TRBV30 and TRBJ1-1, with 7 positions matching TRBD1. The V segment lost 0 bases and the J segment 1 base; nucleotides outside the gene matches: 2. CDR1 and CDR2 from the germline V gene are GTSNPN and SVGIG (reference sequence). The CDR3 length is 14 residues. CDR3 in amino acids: CAWSVKGANTEAFF. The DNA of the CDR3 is TGTGCCTGGAGTGTAAAGGGGGCGAACACTGAAGCTTTCTTT.

This chain's CDR3 is CASRPQQGRETQYF. Written as DNA, the CDR3 is TGTGCCAGTAGACCTCAACAGGGAAGGGAGACCCAGTACTTC. The chain couples TRBV19 to TRBJ2-5; possible D gene TRBD1, 6 bases. The CDR3 loop spans 14 amino acids. V was pared by 6 bases and J by 5 bases, with 16 bases between. Germline assignment: CDR1 LNHDA and CDR2 SQIVND (reference sequence).

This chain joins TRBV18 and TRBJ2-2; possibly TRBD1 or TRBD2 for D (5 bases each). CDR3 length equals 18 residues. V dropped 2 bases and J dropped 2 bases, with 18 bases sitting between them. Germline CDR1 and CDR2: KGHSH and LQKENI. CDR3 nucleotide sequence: TGTGCCAGCTCACCATGGGTTCTTGGGACCACTAACACCGGGGAGCTGTTTTTT. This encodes CASSPWVLGTTNTGELFF.

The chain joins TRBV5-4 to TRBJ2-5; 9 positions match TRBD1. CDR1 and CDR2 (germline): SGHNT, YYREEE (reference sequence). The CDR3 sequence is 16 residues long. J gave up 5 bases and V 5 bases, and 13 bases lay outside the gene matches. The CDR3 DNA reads TGTGCCAGCAGTTCGAAAGGGACAGGGAAAGCGGAGACCCAGTACTTC. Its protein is CASSSKGTGKAETQYF.

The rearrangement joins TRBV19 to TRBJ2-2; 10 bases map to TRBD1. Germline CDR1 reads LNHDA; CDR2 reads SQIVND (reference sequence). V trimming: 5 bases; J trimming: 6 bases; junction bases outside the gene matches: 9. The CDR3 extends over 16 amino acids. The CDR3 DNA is TGTGCCAGTAGTCCAGAGGGACAGGGGATCTCCGGGGAGCTGTTTTTT. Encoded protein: CASSPEGQGISGELFF. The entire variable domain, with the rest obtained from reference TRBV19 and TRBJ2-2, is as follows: DGGITQSPKYLFRKEGQNVTLSCEQNLNHDAMYWYRQDPGQGLRLIYYSQIVNDFQKGDIAEGYSVSREKKESFPLTVTSAQKNPTAFYLCASSPEGQGISGELFFGEGSRLTVL.

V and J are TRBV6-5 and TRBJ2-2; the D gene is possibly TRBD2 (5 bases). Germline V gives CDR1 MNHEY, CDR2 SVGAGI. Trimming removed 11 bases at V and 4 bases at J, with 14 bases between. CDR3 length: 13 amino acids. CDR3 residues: CASGVGSTGELFF. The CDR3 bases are TGTGCCTCCGGGGTGGGGAGCACCGGGGAGCTGTTTTTT.

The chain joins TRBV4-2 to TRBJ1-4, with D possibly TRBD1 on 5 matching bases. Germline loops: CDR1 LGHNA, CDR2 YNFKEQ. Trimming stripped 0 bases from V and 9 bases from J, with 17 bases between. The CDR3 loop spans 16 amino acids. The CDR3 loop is CASSQDATQGGKKLFF. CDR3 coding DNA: TGTGCCAGCAGCCAAGACGCAACGCAGGGTGGGAAAAAACTGTTTTTT.

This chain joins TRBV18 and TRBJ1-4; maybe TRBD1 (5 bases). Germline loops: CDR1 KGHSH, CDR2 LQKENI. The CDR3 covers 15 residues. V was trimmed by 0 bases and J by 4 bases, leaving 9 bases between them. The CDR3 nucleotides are TGTGCCAGCTCACCACCGGAACAGGTTAATGAAAAACTGTTTTTT. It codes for CASSPPEQVNEKLFF. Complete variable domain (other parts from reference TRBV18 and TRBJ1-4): NAGVMQNPRHLVRRRGQEARLRCSPMKGHSHVYWYRQLPEEGLKFMVYLQKENIIDESGMPKERFSAEFPKEGPSILRIQQVVRGDSAAYFCASSPPEQVNEKLFFGSGTQLSVL.

CDR3 sequence reads: CASSPLRTANTGELFF. The CDR3 nucleotides read TGTGCCAGCAGTCCCCTAAGGACAGCGAACACCGGGGAGCTGTTTTTT. The chain uses TRBV7-8 and TRBJ2-2, with D tentatively TRBD1 (6 bases). Deletions cut 6 bases from V and 0 bases from J, with 14 bases between. CDR1 SGHVS and CDR2 FQNEAQ come from the germline V gene. The CDR3 runs 16 residues. The whole variable domain, filled in from reference TRBV7-8 and TRBJ2-2, reads GAGVSQSPRYKVAKRGQDVALRCDPISGHVSLFWYQQALGQGPEFLTYFQNEAQLDKSGLPSDRFFAERPEGSVSTLKIQRTQQEDSAVYLCASSPLRTANTGELFFGEGSRLTVL.

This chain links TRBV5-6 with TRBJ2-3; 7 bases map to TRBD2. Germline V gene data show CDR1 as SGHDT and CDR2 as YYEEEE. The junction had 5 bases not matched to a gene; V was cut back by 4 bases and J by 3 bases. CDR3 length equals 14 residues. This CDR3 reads CASSRRLATDTQYF. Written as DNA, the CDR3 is TGTGCCAGCAGCCGTAGACTAGCAACAGATACGCAGTATTTT.

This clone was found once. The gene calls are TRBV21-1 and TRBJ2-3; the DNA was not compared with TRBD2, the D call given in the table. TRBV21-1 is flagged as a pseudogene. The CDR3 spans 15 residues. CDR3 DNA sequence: TGTGCCAGCAGCAAGGGCGGGAGCGGCTCAGATACGCAGTATTTT. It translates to CASSKGGSGSDTQYF.

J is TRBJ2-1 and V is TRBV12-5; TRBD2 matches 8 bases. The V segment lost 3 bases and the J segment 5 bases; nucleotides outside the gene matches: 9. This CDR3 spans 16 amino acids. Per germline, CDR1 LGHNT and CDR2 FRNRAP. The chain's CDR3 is CASGLRAGGTHNEQFF. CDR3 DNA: TGTGCTAGTGGTTTACGGGCGGGAGGAACCCACAATGAGCAGTTCTTC.

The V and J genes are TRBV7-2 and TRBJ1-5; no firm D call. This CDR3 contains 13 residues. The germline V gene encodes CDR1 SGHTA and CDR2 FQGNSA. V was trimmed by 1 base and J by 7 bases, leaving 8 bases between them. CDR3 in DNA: TGTGCCAGCAGCTTAGGGACGGGGCAGCCCCAGCATTTT. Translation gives CASSLGTGQPQHF.

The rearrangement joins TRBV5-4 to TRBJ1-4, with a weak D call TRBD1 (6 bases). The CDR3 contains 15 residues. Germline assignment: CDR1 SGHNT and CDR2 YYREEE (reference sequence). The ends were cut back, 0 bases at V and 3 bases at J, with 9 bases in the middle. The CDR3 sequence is CASSLDGGANEKLFF. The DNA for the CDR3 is TGTGCCAGCAGCTTGGACGGGGGCGCTAATGAAAAACTGTTTTTT.

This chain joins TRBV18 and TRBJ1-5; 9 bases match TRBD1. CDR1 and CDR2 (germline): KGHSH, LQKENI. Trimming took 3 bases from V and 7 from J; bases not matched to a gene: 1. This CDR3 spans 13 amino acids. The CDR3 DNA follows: TGTGCCAGCTCACCGGACAGGGGACAGCCCCAGCATTTT. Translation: CASSPDRGQPQHF.

The CDR3 region is CASSYDAVSGNTIYF. The DNA of the CDR3 is TGTGCCAGCAGTTACGACGCGGTCTCTGGAAACACCATATATTTT. J is TRBJ1-3 and V is TRBV6-5; D unresolved. The CDR3 spans 15 residues. V lost 2 bases and J lost 0, with 8 bases in between. The germline CDR1 and CDR2 sequences are MNHEY and SVGAGI.

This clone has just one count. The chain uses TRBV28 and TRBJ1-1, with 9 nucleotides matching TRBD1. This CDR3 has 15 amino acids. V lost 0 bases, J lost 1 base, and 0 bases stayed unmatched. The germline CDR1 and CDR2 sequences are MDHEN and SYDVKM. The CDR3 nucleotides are TGTGCCAGCAGTTTATGGGGACAGGGGAACACTGAAGCTTTCTTT. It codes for CASSLWGQGNTEAFF.

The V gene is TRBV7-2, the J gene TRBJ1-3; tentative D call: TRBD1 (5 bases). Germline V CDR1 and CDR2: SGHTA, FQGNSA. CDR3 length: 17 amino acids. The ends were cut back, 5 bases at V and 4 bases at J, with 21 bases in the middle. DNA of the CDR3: TGTGCCAGCAGCGGAACCTACGGCGGCAGGGCGGGAAACACCATATATTTT. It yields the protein CASSGTYGGRAGNTIYF.

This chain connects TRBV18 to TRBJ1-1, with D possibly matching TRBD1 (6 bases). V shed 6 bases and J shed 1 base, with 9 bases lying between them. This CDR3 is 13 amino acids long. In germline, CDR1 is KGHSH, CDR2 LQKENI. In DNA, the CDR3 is TGTGCCAGCTCGTGGGGGCCGAACACTGAAGCTTTCTTT. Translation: CASSWGPNTEAFF.

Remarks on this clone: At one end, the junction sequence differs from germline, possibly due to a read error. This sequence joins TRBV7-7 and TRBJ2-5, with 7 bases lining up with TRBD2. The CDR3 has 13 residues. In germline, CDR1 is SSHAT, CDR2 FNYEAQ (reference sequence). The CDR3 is CASSLDREGTQYF. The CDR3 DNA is TGTGCTAGCAGCTTAGATAGGGAGGGGACCCAGTACTTC.